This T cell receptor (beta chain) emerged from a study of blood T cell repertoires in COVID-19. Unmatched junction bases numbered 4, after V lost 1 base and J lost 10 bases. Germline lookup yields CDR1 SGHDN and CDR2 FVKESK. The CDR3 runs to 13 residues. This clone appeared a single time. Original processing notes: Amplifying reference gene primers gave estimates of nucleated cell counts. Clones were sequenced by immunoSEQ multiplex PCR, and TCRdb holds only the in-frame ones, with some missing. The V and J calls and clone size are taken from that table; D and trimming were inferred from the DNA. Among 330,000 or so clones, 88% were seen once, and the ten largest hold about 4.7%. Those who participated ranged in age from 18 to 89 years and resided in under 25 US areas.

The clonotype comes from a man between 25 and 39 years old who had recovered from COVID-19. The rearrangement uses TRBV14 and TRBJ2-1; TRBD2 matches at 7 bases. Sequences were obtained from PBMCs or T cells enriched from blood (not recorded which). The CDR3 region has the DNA TGTGCCAGCAGCCAAGTCGGAGCGGGGGAGCAGTTCTTC. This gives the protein CASSQVGAGEQFF.